This entry concerns a single T cell receptor (beta chain). The source of the sample is a study of blood T cell repertoires in COVID-19. TCRdb keeps only in-frame clones here, not all; method: immunoSEQ multiplex PCR. The sample includes about 320,000 clones, 70% to 90% of them seen just once. CDR3 length: 15 amino acids. The V gene lost 6 bases and the J gene lost 5 bases, with 19 bases spanning the gap. Looked up from germline, CDR1 is MNHEY and CDR2 is SVGAGI. What was sequenced was PBMCs or T cells enriched from blood (not recorded which). The receptor was derived from a woman in her 30s who had recovered from COVID-19. This chain joins TRBV6-5 and TRBJ1-2; possible D gene TRBD1, 5 bases. CDR3 sequence reads: CASSIIQGRGYGYTF. For the CDR3, the DNA is TGTGCCAGCAGCATCATCCAAGGGAGGGGTTATGGCTACACCTTC.